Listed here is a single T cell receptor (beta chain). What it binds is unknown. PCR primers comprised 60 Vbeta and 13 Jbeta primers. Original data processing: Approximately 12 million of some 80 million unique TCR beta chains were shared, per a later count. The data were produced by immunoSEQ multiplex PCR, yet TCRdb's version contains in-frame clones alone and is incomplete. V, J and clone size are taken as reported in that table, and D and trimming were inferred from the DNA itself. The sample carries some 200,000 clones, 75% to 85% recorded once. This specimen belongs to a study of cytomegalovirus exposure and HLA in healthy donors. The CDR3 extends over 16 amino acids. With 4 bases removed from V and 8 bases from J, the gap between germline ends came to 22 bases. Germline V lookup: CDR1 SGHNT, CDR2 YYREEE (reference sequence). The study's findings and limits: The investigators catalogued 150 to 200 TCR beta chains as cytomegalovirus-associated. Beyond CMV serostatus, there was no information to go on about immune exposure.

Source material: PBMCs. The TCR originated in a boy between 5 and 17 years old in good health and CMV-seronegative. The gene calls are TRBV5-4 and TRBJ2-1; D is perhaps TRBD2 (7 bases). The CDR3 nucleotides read TGTGCCAGCAGCCCGCGGACATCCGCGGGGGCTGATGAGCAGTTCTTC. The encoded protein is CASSPRTSAGADEQFF.